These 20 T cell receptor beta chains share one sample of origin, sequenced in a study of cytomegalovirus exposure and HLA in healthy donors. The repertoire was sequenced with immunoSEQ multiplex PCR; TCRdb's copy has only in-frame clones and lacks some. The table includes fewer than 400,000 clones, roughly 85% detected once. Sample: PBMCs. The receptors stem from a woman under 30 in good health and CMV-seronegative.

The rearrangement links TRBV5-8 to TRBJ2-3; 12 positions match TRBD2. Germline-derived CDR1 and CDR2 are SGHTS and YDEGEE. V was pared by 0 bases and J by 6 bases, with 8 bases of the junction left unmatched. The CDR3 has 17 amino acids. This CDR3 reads CASSLARTSGAEDTQYF. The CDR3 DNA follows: TGTGCCAGCAGCTTGGCAAGGACTAGCGGGGCGGAGGATACGCAGTATTTT.

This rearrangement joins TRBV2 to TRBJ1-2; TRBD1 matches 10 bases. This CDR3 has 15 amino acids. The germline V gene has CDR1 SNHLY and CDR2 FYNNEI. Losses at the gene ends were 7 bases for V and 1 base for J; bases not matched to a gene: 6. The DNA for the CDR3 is TGTGCCAGCAAACCTGGGACAGGGGTTAACTATGGCTACACCTTC. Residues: CASKPGTGVNYGYTF.

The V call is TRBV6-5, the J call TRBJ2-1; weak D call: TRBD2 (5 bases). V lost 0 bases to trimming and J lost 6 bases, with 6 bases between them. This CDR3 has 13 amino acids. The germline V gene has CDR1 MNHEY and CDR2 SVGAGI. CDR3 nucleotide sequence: TGTGCCAGCAGTTACTCGAGGGTCAATGAGCAGTTCTTC. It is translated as CASSYSRVNEQFF.

The CDR3 protein is CASSKAPRWEGETQYF. CDR3 bases: TGTGCCAGCAGCAAAGCCCCCCGCTGGGAGGGAGAGACCCAGTACTTC. This chain links TRBV14 with TRBJ2-5, with 7 bases identical to TRBD2. In germline, CDR1 is SGHDN, CDR2 FVKESK. The length of the CDR3 is 16 residues. V was pared by 5 bases and J by 4 bases, with 13 bases of the junction left unmatched.

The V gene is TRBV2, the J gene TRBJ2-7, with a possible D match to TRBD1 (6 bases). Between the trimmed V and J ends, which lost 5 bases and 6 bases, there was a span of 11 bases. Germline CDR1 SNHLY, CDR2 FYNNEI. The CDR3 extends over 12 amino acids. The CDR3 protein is CASSRDRSEQYF. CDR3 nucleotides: TGTGCCAGCAGTCGTGACAGGAGCGAGCAGTACTTC.

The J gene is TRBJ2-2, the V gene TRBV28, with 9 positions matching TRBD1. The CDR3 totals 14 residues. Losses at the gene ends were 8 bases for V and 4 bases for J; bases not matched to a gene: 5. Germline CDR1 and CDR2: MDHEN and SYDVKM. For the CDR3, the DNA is TGTGCCAGCTCCCGGGACAGGGTCACCGGGGAGCTGTTTTTT. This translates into CASSRDRVTGELFF.

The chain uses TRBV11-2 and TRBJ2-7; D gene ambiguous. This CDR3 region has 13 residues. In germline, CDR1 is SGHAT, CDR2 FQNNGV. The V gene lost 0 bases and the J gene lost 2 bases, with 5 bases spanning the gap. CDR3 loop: CASSLDQTYEQYF. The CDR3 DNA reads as TGTGCCAGCAGCTTAGACCAGACCTACGAGCAGTACTTC.

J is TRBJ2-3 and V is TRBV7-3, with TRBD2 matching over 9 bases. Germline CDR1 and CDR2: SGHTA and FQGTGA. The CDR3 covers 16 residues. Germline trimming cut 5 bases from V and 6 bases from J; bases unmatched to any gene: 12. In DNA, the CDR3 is TGTGCCAGCAGCCAACCCGGCGGGGGGGCCGGGGATACGCAGTATTTT. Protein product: CASSQPGGGAGDTQYF.

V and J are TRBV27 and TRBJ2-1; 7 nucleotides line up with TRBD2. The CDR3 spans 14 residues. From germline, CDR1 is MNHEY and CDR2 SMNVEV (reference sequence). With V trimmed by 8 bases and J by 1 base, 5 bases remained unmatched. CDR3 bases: TGTGCCAGCGTTCGCGGGGGTTCCTACAATGAGCAGTTCTTC. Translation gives CASVRGGSYNEQFF.

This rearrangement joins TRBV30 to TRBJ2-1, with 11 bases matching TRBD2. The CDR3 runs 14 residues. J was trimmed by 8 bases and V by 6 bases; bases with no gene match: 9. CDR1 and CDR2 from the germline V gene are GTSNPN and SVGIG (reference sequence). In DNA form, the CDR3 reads TGTGCCTGTATGACTAGCGGGGTGGGTTATGAGCAGTTCTTC. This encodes CACMTSGVGYEQFF.

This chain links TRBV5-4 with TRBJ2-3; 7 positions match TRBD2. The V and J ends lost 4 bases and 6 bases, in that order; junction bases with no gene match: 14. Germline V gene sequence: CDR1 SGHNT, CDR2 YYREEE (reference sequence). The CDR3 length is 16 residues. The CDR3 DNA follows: TGTGCCAGCAGCCTAAGACTAGCCCGAGAGGTGGATACGCAGTATTTT. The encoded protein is CASSLRLAREVDTQYF.

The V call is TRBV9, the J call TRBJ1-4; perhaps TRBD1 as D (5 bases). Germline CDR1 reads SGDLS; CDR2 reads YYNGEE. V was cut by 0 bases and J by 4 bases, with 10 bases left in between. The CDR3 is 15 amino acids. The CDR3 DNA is TGTGCCAGCAGCGTAGCGTCAGGGCTTAATGAAAAACTGTTTTTT. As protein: CASSVASGLNEKLFF.

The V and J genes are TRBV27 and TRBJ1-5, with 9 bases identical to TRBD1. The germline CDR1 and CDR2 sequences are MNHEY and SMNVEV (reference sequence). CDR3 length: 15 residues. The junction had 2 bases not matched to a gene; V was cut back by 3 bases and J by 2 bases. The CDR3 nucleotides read TGTGCCAGCAGTTTCCGGACAGGGGGCAATCAGCCCCAGCATTTT. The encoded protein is CASSFRTGGNQPQHF.

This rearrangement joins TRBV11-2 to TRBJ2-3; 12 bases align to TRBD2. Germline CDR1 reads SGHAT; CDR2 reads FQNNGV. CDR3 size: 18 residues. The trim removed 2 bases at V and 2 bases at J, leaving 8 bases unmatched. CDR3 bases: TGTGCCAGCAGCTTAAAGGCCCGACTAGCGGGAGTCACAGATACGCAGTATTTT. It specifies CASSLKARLAGVTDTQYF.

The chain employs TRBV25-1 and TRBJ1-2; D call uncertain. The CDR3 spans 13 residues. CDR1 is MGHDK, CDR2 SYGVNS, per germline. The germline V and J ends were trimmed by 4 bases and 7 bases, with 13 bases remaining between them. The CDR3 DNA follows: TGTGCCAGCAGTGGGGCCCTCGGAGGTGGCTACACCTTC. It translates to CASSGALGGGYTF.

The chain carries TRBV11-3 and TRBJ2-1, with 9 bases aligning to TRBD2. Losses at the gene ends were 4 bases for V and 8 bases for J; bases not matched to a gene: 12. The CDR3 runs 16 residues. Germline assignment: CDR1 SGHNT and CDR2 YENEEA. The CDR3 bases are TGTGCCAGCAGCTCAAAAGCGGGAGGAAAGTTGGATGAGCAGTTCTTC. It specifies CASSSKAGGKLDEQFF.

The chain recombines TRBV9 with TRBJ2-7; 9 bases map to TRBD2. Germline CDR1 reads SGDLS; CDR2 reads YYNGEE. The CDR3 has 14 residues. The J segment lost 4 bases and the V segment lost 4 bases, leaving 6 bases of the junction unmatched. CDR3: CASSLAGTSYEQYF. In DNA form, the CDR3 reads TGTGCCAGCAGCCTAGCGGGAACTTCATACGAGCAGTACTTC.

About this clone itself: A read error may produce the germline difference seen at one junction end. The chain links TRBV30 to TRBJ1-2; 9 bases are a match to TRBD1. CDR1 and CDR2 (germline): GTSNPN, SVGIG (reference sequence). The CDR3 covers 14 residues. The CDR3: CAWSFGQGNSGYTF. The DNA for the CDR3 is TGTGCCTGGAGTTTCGGACAGGGGAACTCTGGCTACACCTTC. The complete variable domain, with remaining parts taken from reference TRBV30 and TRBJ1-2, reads SQTIHQWPATLVQPVGSPLSLECTVEGTSNPNLYWYRQAAGRGLQLLFYSVGIGQISSEVPQNLSASRPQDRQFILSSKKLLLSDSGFYLCAWSFGQGNSGYTFGSGTRLTVV.

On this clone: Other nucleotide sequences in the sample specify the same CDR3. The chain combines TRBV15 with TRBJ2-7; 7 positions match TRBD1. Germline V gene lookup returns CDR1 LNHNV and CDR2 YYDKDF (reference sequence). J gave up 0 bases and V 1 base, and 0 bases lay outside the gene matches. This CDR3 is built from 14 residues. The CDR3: CATSRGQGSYEQYF. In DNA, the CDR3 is TGTGCCACCAGCAGAGGACAGGGCTCCTACGAGCAGTACTTC. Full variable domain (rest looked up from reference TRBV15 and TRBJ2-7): DAMVIQNPRYQVTQFGKPVTLSCSQTLNHNVMYWYQQKSSQAPKLLFHYYDKDFNNEADTPDNFQSRRPNTSFCFLDIRSPGLGDTAMYLCATSRGQGSYEQYFGPGTRLTVT.

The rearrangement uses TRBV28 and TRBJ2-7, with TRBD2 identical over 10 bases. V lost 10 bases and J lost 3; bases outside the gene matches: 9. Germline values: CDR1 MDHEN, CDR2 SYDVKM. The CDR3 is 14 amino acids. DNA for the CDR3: TGTGCCACGGAAATAGCGGGAGGTGGCTACGAGCAGTACTTC. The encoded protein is CATEIAGGGYEQYF.